A selection of T cell receptor beta chains follows, all from one sample in a study of blood T cell repertoires in COVID-19. The repertoire was sequenced with immunoSEQ multiplex PCR; TCRdb's copy has only in-frame clones and lacks some. The sample includes over 350,000 clones, approximately 87% of them seen just once. Source material: PBMCs or T cells enriched from blood (not recorded which). The source of these receptors is a woman between 25 and 40 years old with acute COVID-19. Each CDR3 is given with its conserved first and last residue. D genes are given only for firm matches. A row's size may be missing; if present it is once, few, many or a size class.

j_call,d_call,clone_size,v_call,cdr3_length,cdr3_nt,cdr3_aa
TRBJ1-3,NA,NA,TRBV2,17,TGTGCCAGCACTGTCTCGAGATTTGGCGGGTCTGGAAACACCATATATTTT,CASTVSRFGGSGNTIYF
TRBJ2-5,NA,NA,TRBV6-5,15,TGTGCCAGCAGTTACTTTAGGGGGAGCACTCAGACCCAGTACTTC,CASSYFRGSTQTQYF
TRBJ1-2,NA,NA,TRBV6-5,16,TGTGCCAGCAGTTACTCGGAGGGGCTAGCTAACTATGGCTACACCTTC,CASSYSEGLANYGYTF
TRBJ2-2,NA,NA,TRBV7-2,14,TGTGCCAGCAGCTTAGTTCAGGGGACCGGGGAGCTGTTTTTT,CASSLVQGTGELFF
TRBJ1-6,NA,once,TRBV30,18,TGTGCCTGGAGTGACCGCAGGTTTCCGGGGTCCTATAATTCACCCCTCCACTTT,CAWSDRRFPGSYNSPLHF
TRBJ2-2,NA,NA,TRBV19,15,TGTGCCAGTAGTGGGAGGACTGCGAGGGCCGGGGAGCTGTTTTTT,CASSGRTARAGELFF
TRBJ1-5,TRBD1,NA,TRBV30,17,TGTGCCTGGAGTCCGGACAGGGGTGAATATCGCAATCAGCCCCAGCATTTT,CAWSPDRGEYRNQPQHF
TRBJ1-1,TRBD1,once,TRBV29-1,12,TGCAGCGTCGGACAGGGGGGCACTGAAGCTTTCTTT,CSVGQGGTEAFF
TRBJ2-7,NA,NA,TRBV27,14,TGTGCCAGCAGTTTAGGACGGGGAGATTACGAGCAGTACTTC,CASSLGRGDYEQYF
TRBJ1-2,TRBD1,NA,TRBV7-6,15,TGTGCCAGCAGCCAAATACAGGGGGCGGACTATGGCTACACCTTC,CASSQIQGADYGYTF